This T cell receptor beta chain emerged from a study of blood T cell repertoires in COVID-19. Overall study context: Nucleic acid was either cDNA or gDNA, and it came from T cells, B-cell-depleted T cells, or PBMCs.

This CDR3 region has 15 residues. Trimming cost V 4 bases and J 3 bases, with 12 bases left between them. Per the germline V gene, CDR1 is LGHNA and CDR2 is YNFKEQ. Using immunoSEQ multiplex PCR, the repertoire was profiled, and TCRdb retains in-frame clones only, with some absent. The sample includes around 200,000 clones, more than 75% of them seen just once. This chain joins TRBV4-2 and TRBJ2-2, with D tentatively TRBD2 (6 bases). The sequence came from a woman older than 75 with acute or convalescent COVID-19. The specimen sequenced was peripheral blood. The CDR3 DNA is TGTGCCAGCAGCCTACGGGACTGGGACACCGGGGAGCTGTTTTTT. Its translation: CASSLRDWDTGELFF.